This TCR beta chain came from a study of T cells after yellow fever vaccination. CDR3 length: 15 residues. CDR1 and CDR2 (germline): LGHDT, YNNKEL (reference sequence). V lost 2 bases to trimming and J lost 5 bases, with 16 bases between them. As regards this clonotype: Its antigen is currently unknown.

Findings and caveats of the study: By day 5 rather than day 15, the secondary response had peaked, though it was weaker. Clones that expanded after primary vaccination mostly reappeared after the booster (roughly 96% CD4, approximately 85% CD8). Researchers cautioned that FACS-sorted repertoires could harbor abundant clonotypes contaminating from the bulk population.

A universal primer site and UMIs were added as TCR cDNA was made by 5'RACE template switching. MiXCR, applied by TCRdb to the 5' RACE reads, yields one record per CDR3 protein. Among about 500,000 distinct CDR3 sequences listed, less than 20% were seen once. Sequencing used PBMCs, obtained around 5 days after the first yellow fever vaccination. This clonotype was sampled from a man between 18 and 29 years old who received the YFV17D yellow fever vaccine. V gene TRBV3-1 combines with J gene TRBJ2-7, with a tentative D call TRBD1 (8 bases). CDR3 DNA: TGTGCCAGCAGCCAACCAGGGGGCGGGAGACACGAGCAGTACTTC. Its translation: CASSQPGGGRHEQYF.